The 24 T cell receptor beta chains below all came from one sample that was sequenced in a study of regulatory T cells in long-lasting Graves disease. For TCR beta, libraries came from iRepertoire HTBI primers and Arm-PCR of CDR3 regions. TCRdb reanalysed the multiplex PCR reads using MiXCR and keeps one entry per CDR3 protein. The sample contains 390,000 or so distinct CDR3 sequences, roughly 12% of which appear only once. Time point noted: newly diagnosed GD, antithyroid drugs for less than 3 months. RNA from PBMCs was the source of the TCR library. These data were also reused for a study on T cells in Graves' hyperthyroidism and ophthalmopathy.

Sequencing used peripheral blood mononuclear cells (PBMCs), obtained at new diagnosis, from a patient treated with antithyroid drugs. The source of these receptors is a woman aged 18-29 years with Graves disease.

This clonotype appeared many times. CDR3 amino acids: CSARTSIPTYGYTF. In DNA form, the CDR3 reads TGCAGTGCTAGAACCAGTATACCTACCTATGGCTACACCTTC. The chain joins TRBV20-1 to TRBJ1-2; D gene unclear. The germline V and J ends were trimmed by 2 bases and 4 bases, with 14 bases remaining between them. CDR3 length: 14 amino acids. The germline CDR1 and CDR2 sequences are DFQATT and SNEGSKA (reference sequence).

This clonotype was seen repeatedly, ten times or more. The J gene is TRBJ1-1, the V gene TRBV12-3 or TRBV12-4; D gene uncertain. The length of the CDR3 is 11 residues. V gave up 3 bases and J gave up 11 bases, with 10 bases separating them. In DNA form, the CDR3 reads TGTGCCAGCAGTTTGGAACAAGGGGCTTTCTTT. It translates to CASSLEQGAFF.

There are many counts of this clonotype. The CDR3 region is CASTHTRQGGTEAFF. The DNA of the CDR3 is TGTGCCAGCACCCACACTAGACAGGGAGGGACTGAAGCTTTCTTT. V is TRBV7-9 and J is TRBJ1-1, with TRBD1 identical over 7 bases. CDR1 is SEHNR, CDR2 FQNEAQ, per germline (reference sequence). CDR3 size: 15 residues. With 7 bases clipped from V and 5 bases from J, the junction kept 13 bases outside the gene matches.

This clonotype was seen a few times. A read error may explain this, as a much larger clone is one base away. V and J are TRBV2 and TRBJ2-5; no definite D call. In germline, CDR1 is SNHLY, CDR2 FYNNEI. The CDR3 is 14 amino acids. CDR3 protein: CASSEPGWPETQYF. The CDR3 DNA sequence: TGCGCCAGCAGTGAGCCCGGATGGCCAGAGACCCAGTACTTC.

At least ten counts were recorded for this clonotype. The chain has TRBV28 and TRBJ1-5; weak D call: TRBD1 (6 bases). The V gene's germline CDR1 is MDHEN and CDR2 SYDVKM. V gave up 8 bases and J gave up 8 bases, with 16 bases separating them. This CDR3 is built from 13 residues. In DNA form, the CDR3 reads TGTGCCAGCCGCGAGGGGGGGGGTAAGCCCCAGCATTTT. Protein sequence: CASREGGGKPQHF.

This clonotype was recorded a few times. The chain carries TRBV12-3 or TRBV12-4 and TRBJ1-2; D gene unclear. Trimming took off 6 bases at V and 7 bases at J, with 12 bases between the two ends. This CDR3 has 12 residues. The CDR3 loop is CASRLDRVGYTF. CDR3 DNA sequence: TGTGCCAGCAGACTCGACCGTGTTGGCTACACCTTC.

This clonotype was seen at least ten times. This sequence joins TRBV20-1 and TRBJ2-5; a possible D gene is TRBD2 (5 bases). Per the germline V gene, CDR1 is DFQATT and CDR2 is SNEGSKA (reference sequence). Deletions cut 5 bases from V and 2 bases from J, with 12 bases between. There are 13 residues in the CDR3. The CDR3 reads CSAYTRTQETQYF. In DNA form, the CDR3 reads TGCAGTGCTTATACGAGGACTCAAGAGACCCAGTACTTC.

This clonotype has more than one count but fewer than ten. J is TRBJ2-7 and V is TRBV29-1, with D perhaps TRBD1 or TRBD2 (5 bases each). CDR1 SQVTM and CDR2 ANQGSEA come from the germline V gene. The CDR3 sequence is 13 residues long. The V and J ends lost 7 bases and 3 bases respectively, with 16 bases between them. The CDR3 nucleotides are TGCAGCGCAGGGACCTCCGTACTCTACGAGCAGTACTTC. Translation gives CSAGTSVLYEQYF.

The rearrangement links TRBV24-1 to TRBJ2-1, with 8 positions matching TRBD2. The CDR3 is 16 residues long. With 3 bases clipped from V and 5 bases from J, the junction kept 8 bases outside the gene matches. Germline CDR1 KGHDR, CDR2 SFDVKD. CDR3 protein: CATSDPSGRPNNEQFF. The CDR3 DNA sequence: TGTGCCACCAGTGATCCCAGCGGGAGACCTAACAATGAGCAGTTCTTC.

This clonotype was seen a few times. One end of the junction is discordant with germline, which a read error may explain. The rearrangement uses TRBV18 and TRBJ2-5, with D hard to call. CDR3 length: 11 residues. Germline V CDR1 and CDR2: KGHSH, LQKENI. The CDR3 nucleotides read TGTGTCAGCTCACCTGTAGAGACCCAGTACTTC. Its translation: CVSSPVETQYF.

This clonotype has more than one count but fewer than ten. V usage is TRBV7-6 and J usage is TRBJ2-2; D is unresolved. The CDR3 consists of 13 residues. The germline V and J ends were trimmed by 5 bases and 7 bases, with 11 bases remaining between them. Germline V lookup: CDR1 SGHVS, CDR2 FNYEAQ. This CDR3 is CASSLMTNGELFF. CDR3 sequence (DNA): TGTGCCAGCAGCCTCATGACGAACGGGGAGCTGTTTTTT.

Ten or more counts support this clonotype. J is TRBJ2-7 and V is TRBV2; D is perhaps TRBD1 (5 bases). V was shortened by 0 bases and J by 0 bases, with 15 bases between the two germline ends. The CDR3 contains 17 residues. The germline gives CDR1 SNHLY, CDR2 FYNNEI. The CDR3 here is CASSEAKWTRISYEQYF. In DNA, the CDR3 is TGTGCCAGCAGTGAAGCGAAATGGACACGAATCTCCTACGAGCAGTACTTC.

At least ten counts were recorded for this clonotype. The V and J genes are TRBV28 and TRBJ1-1; perhaps TRBD1 as D (5 bases). Between the trimmed V and J ends, which lost 7 bases and 5 bases, there was a span of 20 bases. Germline CDR1 reads MDHEN; CDR2 reads SYDVKM. CDR3 length: 15 amino acids. CDR3 in DNA: TGTGCCAGCATCCTCTCGGGGGGGGGGGGAACTGAAGCTTTCTTT. Its protein is CASILSGGGGTEAFF.

This clonotype was detected ten times or more. This sequence joins TRBV6-2 or TRBV6-3 and TRBJ2-1; 10 nucleotides match TRBD2. This CDR3 contains 14 residues. J lost 12 bases, V lost 9 bases, and 14 bases had no gene match. The V gene's germline CDR1 is MNHEY and CDR2 SVGEGT. DNA of the CDR3: TGTGCCAGACCCCCAGAGCGGGAGGGCCTAGCGCAGTTCTTC. Translation: CARPPEREGLAQFF.

This clonotype was seen many times. This chain joins TRBV20-1 and TRBJ2-4; D is perhaps TRBD1 (6 bases). CDR1 DFQATT and CDR2 SNEGSKA come from the germline V gene (reference sequence). Trimming took 3 bases from V and 2 from J, leaving 8 bases between them. The CDR3 runs to 13 residues. The CDR3 sequence is CSARQGPKNIQYF. CDR3 coding DNA: TGCAGTGCTAGGCAGGGGCCCAAAAACATTCAGTACTTC.

This clonotype was observed at least ten times. V usage is TRBV20-1 and J usage is TRBJ1-3; 8 nucleotides match TRBD1. Germline V gene lookup returns CDR1 DFQATT and CDR2 SNEGSKA (reference sequence). Trimming removed 0 bases from V and 2 bases from J; junction bases left unmatched: 0. This CDR3 comprises 14 residues. In DNA, the CDR3 is TGCAGTGCTAGAGAGACAGGGGCTGGAAACACCATATATTTT. Protein: CSARETGAGNTIYF.

Ten or more counts support this clonotype. This rearrangement joins TRBV20-1 to TRBJ2-5; TRBD2 aligns across 11 bases. The CDR3 loop spans 14 amino acids. J was trimmed by 3 bases and V by 7 bases; bases with no gene match: 7. Germline lookup yields CDR1 DFQATT and CDR2 SNEGSKA (reference sequence). The DNA of the CDR3 is TGCAGTGTAGCTAGCGGGGGGAATAAAGAGACCCAGTACTTC. Encoded protein: CSVASGGNKETQYF.

This clonotype has a single count. A much larger clone sits a single nucleotide away, making a read error possible. The gene calls are TRBV6-1 and TRBJ2-2; D perhaps matches TRBD1 (6 bases). The CDR3 runs to 18 residues. Germline values: CDR1 MNHNS, CDR2 SASEGT. Trimming took off 7 bases at V and 0 bases at J, with 21 bases between the two ends. The CDR3 DNA reads as TGTGCCAGCACCCTCACGACAGGAGAGAAGTCGAACACCGGGGAGCTGTTTTTT. It encodes CASTLTTGEKSNTGELFF.

This clonotype has at least ten counts. This sequence joins TRBV30 and TRBJ1-1, with 7 bases aligning to TRBD1. V lost 4 bases to trimming and J lost 1 base; unmatched junction nucleotides: 0. The CDR3 extends over 12 amino acids. Germline lookup yields CDR1 GTSNPN and CDR2 SVGIG (reference sequence). The CDR3 spells CAWNRGNTEAFF. Written as DNA, the CDR3 is TGTGCCTGGAACAGGGGGAACACTGAAGCTTTCTTT.

This clonotype showed up many times. The rearrangement uses TRBV9 and TRBJ2-1, with TRBD2 identical over 10 bases. The CDR3 length is 16 residues. The trim removed 3 bases at V and 14 bases at J, leaving 17 bases unmatched. CDR1 and CDR2 (germline): SGDLS, YYNGEE. The CDR3 region is CASSATGEREGKGEFF. The DNA of the CDR3 is TGTGCCAGCAGCGCGACCGGGGAGCGGGAGGGGAAGGGGGAGTTCTTC. Full variable domain (rest looked up from reference TRBV9 and TRBJ2-1): DSGVTQTPKHLITATGQRVTLRCSPRSGDLSVYWYQQSLDQGLQFLIQYYNGEERAKGNILERFSAQQFPDLHSELNLSSLELGDSALYFCASSATGEREGKGEFFGPGTRLTVL.

The chain recombines TRBV24-1 with TRBJ2-3, with 9 bases lining up with TRBD2. The germline CDR1 and CDR2 sequences are KGHDR and SFDVKD. CDR3 length equals 16 residues. V gave up 4 bases and J gave up 5 bases; unmatched junction bases: 9. CDR3 amino acids: CATSDRVAGVGDTQYF. The CDR3 bases are TGTGCCACCAGTGACCGCGTAGCGGGAGTAGGAGATACGCAGTATTTT.

This clonotype appeared many times. The chain recombines TRBV28 with TRBJ2-5, with TRBD1 identical over 7 bases. The length of the CDR3 is 15 residues. Trimming cost V 2 bases and J 3 bases; bases outside gene matches: 6. Germline CDR1 reads MDHEN; CDR2 reads SYDVKM. The CDR3 region has the DNA TGTGCCAGCAGTTTAAGTACAGGGGTGGAAGAGACCCAGTACTTC. Translating gives CASSLSTGVEETQYF.

This clonotype was found a few times. The V gene is TRBV30, the J gene TRBJ2-2; the match to TRBD2 covers 11 bases. The CDR3 contains 15 residues. Germline V gene sequence: CDR1 GTSNPN, CDR2 SVGIG (reference sequence). J lost 6 bases, V lost 2 bases, and 5 bases had no gene match. In nucleotides, the CDR3 is TGTGCCTGGAGTATAGCGGGGGGGCATGCCGGGGAGCTGTTTTTT. Translated: CAWSIAGGHAGELFF. The full variable domain, with the rest looked up from reference TRBV30 and TRBJ2-2, is SQTIHQWPATLVQPVGSPLSLECTVEGTSNPNLYWYRQAAGRGLQLLFYSVGIGQISSEVPQNLSASRPQDRQFILSSKKLLLSDSGFYLCAWSIAGGHAGELFFGEGSRLTVL.

Regarding this clonotype: Relative to the germline gene, one junction end is altered; a read error may explain this. The chain uses TRBV11-3 and TRBJ2-1; possibly TRBD1 or TRBD2 for D (5 bases each). Germline assignment: CDR1 SGHNT and CDR2 YENEEA. The CDR3 has 14 residues. The DNA for the CDR3 is TGTGTCAGCAGCGGCCGGGGCCCCTACAATGAGCAGTTCTTC. Its translation is CVSSGRGPYNEQFF.